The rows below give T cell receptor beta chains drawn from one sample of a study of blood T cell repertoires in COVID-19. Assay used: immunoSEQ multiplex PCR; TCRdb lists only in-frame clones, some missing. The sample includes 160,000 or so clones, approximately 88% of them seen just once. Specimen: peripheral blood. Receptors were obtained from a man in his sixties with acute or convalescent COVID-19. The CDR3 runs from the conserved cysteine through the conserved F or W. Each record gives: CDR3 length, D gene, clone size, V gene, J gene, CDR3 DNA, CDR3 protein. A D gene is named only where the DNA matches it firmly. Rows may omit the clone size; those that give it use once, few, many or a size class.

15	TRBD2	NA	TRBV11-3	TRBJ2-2	TGTGCCAGCAGCCCCGGGGGGGGCCAGGTCGGGGAGCTGTTTTTT	CASSPGGGQVGELFF
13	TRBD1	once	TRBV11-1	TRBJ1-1	TGTGCCAGCCTTGGACAGGGGGCTAATGAAGCTTTCTTT	CASLGQGANEAFF
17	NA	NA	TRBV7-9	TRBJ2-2	TGTGCCAGCAGCTCCGTAACAGTCCTTGAGGGCACCGGGGAGCTGTTTTTT	CASSSVTVLEGTGELFF
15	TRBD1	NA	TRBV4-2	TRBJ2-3	TGTGCCAGCAGCCAAGTGGAAGGGGGCAGGGATACGCAGTATTTT	CASSQVEGGRDTQYF
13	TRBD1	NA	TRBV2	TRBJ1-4	TGTGCCAGCGGCACAGGGGGACATGAAAAACTGTTTTTT	CASGTGGHEKLFF
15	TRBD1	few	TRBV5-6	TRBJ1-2	TGTGCCAGCAGCTCGGGGGACAGGGGCGCTAATAGTTACACCTTC	CASSSGDRGANSYTF
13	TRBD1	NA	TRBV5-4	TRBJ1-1	TGTGCCAGCAGCCAAGGGGGCTGGACTGAAGCTTTCTTT	CASSQGGWTEAFF
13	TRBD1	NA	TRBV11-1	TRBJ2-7	TGTGCCAGCAGCTTTGGGACAGGGAACGAGCAGTACTTC	CASSFGTGNEQYF
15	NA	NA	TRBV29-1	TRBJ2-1	TGCAGCGTTGAGTGGGACATAAATTTCTACAATGAGCAGTTCTTC	CSVEWDINFYNEQFF
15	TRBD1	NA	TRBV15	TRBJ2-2	TGTGCCACCAGCAGGGGACAGGGTACCGGCGGGGAGCTGTTTTTT	CATSRGQGTGGELFF
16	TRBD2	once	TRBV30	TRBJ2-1	TGTGTCTCGACTAGCGGGGGGTCAAGCTCCTACAATGAGCAGTTCTTC	CVSTSGGSSSYNEQFF
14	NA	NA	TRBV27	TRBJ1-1	TGTGCCAGCAGTTTAATGGGGGGGGTAGCTGAAGCTTTCTTT	CASSLMGGVAEAFF
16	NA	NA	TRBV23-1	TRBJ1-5	TGCGCCAGCAGTCCCTTGACAGAGTTGTGCAATCAGCCCCAGCATTTT	CASSPLTELCNQPQHF
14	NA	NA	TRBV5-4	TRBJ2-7	TGTGCCAGCAGCTTGGCGGGGATCCCCTACGAGCAGTACTTC	CASSLAGIPYEQYF
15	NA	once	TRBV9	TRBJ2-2	TGTGCCAGCAGCGTACATCCCGGGGGAACCGGGGAGCTGTTTTTT	CASSVHPGGTGELFF
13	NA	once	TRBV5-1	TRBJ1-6	TGCGCCAGCAGCTTGGGTCTCCGGTCACCCCTCCACTTT	CASSLGLRSPLHF
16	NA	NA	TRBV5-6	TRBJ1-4	TGTGCCAGCAGCCTCGCCGGGGGATTCTCCCCACAAAAACTGTTTTTT	CASSLAGGFSPQKLFF
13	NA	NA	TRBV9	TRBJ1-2	TGTGCCAGCAGCGTATTATGTTTCTATGGCTACACCTTC	CASSVLCFYGYTF
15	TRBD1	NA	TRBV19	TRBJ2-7	TGTGCCAGTAGTGCAGGGACAGGGGGAATCTACGAGCAGTACTTC	CASSAGTGGIYEQYF
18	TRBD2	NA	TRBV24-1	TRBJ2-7	TGTGCCACCAGTGATTTGCGGGGGGATCCTCCGGGGGGGGTCGTGCAGTACTTC	CATSDLRGDPPGGVVQYF
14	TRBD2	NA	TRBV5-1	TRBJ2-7	TGCGCCAGCAGCTTCAGCGGGGGGGCTAAAGAGCAGTACTTC	CASSFSGGAKEQYF
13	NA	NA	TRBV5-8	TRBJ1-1	TGTGCCAGCAGAACATTTATGAACACTGAAGCTTTCTTT	CASRTFMNTEAFF
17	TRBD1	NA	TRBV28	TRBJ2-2	TGTGCCAGCAGTTTTGCACCAGGGGGAAAGGTGGCCGGGGAGCTGTTTTTT	CASSFAPGGKVAGELFF
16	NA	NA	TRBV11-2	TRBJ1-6	TGTGCCAGCAGCTTATTATCTGGACAGAGGAATTCACCCCTCCACTTT	CASSLLSGQRNSPLHF
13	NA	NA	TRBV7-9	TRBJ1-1	TGTGCCAGCAGCTTAAAGGGGGACACTGAAGCTTTCTTT	CASSLKGDTEAFF
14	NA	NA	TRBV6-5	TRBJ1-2	TGTGCCAGCAGGGAGGGGGGGGGCCTGGACGGCTACACCTTC	CASREGGGLDGYTF
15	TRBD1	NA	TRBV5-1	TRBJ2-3	TGCGCCAGCAGCCCCCGGACAGGGGGCACAGATACGCAGTATTTT	CASSPRTGGTDTQYF
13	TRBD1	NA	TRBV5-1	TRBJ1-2	TGCGCCAGCAGCGCCACAGGGGACTATGGCTACACCTTC	CASSATGDYGYTF
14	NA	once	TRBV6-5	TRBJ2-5	TGTGCCAGCAGGCCAGGGGTAGGGCGGGAGACCCAGTACTTC	CASRPGVGRETQYF
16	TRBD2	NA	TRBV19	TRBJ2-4	TGTGCCACCCGGGGGGGGATTCGGACAAGGAAGGGCATTCAGTACTTC	CATRGGIRTRKGIQYF
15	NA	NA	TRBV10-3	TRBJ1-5	TGTGCCATCAGTGAGGGTGGGAGTAGCAATCAGCCCCAGCATTTT	CAISEGGSSNQPQHF
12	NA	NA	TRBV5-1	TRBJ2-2	TGCGCCAGCAGCTTGGTCGGCGGGGAGCTGTTTTTT	CASSLVGGELFF
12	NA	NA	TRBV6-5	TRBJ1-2	TGTGCCAGCAGGCCCGACTTGCGAGGCTACACCTTC	CASRPDLRGYTF
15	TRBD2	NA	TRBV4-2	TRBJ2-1	TGTGCCAGCAGCGGTGTCGAACTAGCGGGGTCTGAGCAGTTCTTC	CASSGVELAGSEQFF
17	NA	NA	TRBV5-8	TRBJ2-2	TGTGCCAGCAGCTTGTTGGGGGCCAGAGCGAACACCGGGGAGCTGTTTTTT	CASSLLGARANTGELFF
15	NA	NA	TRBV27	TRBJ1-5	TGTGCCAGCAGTTTGGAGGGGAGGGCTAATCAGCCCCAGCATTTT	CASSLEGRANQPQHF
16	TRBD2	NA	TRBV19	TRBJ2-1	TGTGCCAGTACCCCTAGCGGGGGGGCTTTATACAATGAGCAGTTCTTC	CASTPSGGALYNEQFF
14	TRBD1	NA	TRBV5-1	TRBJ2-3	TGCGCCAGCAGCTTGCAGGGGGCTTTAGATACGCAGTATTTT	CASSLQGALDTQYF
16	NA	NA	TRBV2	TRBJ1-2	TGTGCCAGCATTCTTCTACCCTTACAGGGCAACTTCGGCTACACCTTC	CASILLPLQGNFGYTF
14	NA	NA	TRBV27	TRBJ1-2	TGTGCCAGCAGTTTAAAGGGGATAGGCTATGGCTACACCTTC	CASSLKGIGYGYTF
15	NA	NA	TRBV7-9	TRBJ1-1	TGTGCCAGCAGCTTATTCGGTATAAGTGTCACTGAAGCTTTCTTT	CASSLFGISVTEAFF
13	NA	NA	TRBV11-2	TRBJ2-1	TGTGCCAGCAGCTTAGAGGCACCGTTTGAGCAGTTCTTC	CASSLEAPFEQFF
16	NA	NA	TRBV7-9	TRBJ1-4	TGTGCCAGCAGCTTGGTCGAGCTCCCCAGCGATGAAAAACTGTTTTTT	CASSLVELPSDEKLFF
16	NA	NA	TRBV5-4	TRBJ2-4	TGTGCCAGCAGCTTGTGGGGGCCAATAGCCAAAAACATTCAGTACTTC	CASSLWGPIAKNIQYF
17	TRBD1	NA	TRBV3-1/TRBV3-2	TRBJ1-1	TGTGCCAGCAGCCTAACGTCCGGGACAGCGAAGAACACTGAAGCTTTCTTT	CASSLTSGTAKNTEAFF
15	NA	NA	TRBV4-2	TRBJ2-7	TGTGCCAGCAGCCATGAGCCCGGCGGCTACTACGAGCAGTACTTC	CASSHEPGGYYEQYF
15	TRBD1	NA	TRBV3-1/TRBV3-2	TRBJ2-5	TGTGCCAGCAGCCAACCCGGGACAGGGAACGAGACCCAGTACTTC	CASSQPGTGNETQYF
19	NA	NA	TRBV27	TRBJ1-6	TGTGCCAGCAGCCCGAAGCTCCTAAGGGGTGGCTCCTATAATTCACCCCTCCACTTT	CASSPKLLRGGSYNSPLHF